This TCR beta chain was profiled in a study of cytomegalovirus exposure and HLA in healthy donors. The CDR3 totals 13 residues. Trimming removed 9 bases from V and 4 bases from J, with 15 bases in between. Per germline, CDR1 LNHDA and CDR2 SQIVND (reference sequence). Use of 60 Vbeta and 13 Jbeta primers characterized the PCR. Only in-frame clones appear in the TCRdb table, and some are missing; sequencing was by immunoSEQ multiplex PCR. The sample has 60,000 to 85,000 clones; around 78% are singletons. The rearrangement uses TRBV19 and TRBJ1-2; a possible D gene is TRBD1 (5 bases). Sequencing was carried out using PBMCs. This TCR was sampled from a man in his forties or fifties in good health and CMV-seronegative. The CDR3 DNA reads TGTGCCAGCATAGGGGCCCCAGGCTATGGCTACACCTTC. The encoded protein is CASIGAPGYGYTF.